This T cell receptor beta chain was identified during a study of long-term antiretroviral therapy in people with HIV. This clone was seen only once. Its specificity is not known. With survey level as its setting, the immunoSEQ assay was v3.0. Some clones are missing from TCRdb's copy, which holds only in-frame ones; the method was immunoSEQ multiplex PCR. Counted here are approximately 30,000 clones, roughly 84% occurring once; the ten biggest clones make up about 6.7%. Whole-study results and caveats: Against controls, HIV repertoires showed narrower ranges of CDR3 length.

People in the study who had HIV all got their treatment in the United States. Per germline, CDR1 SGHTA and CDR2 FQGNSA. The CDR3 loop spans 15 amino acids. V shed 5 bases and J 2 bases; nucleotides not matched to a gene: 9. The source material was unsorted PBMCs, sampled 0.4 years after starting antiretroviral therapy. The chain joins TRBV7-2 to TRBJ2-7; TRBD2 aligns across 7 bases. This TCR derives from a man aged 18 to 30 with HIV. The CDR3 reads CASSLIAGDPYEQYF. The CDR3 DNA reads as TGTGCCAGCAGCCTTATAGCGGGTGATCCCTACGAGCAGTACTTC.